A selection of T cell receptor beta chains follows, all from one sample in a study of blood T cell repertoires in COVID-19. Sequencing was performed with immunoSEQ multiplex PCR; in TCRdb, only in-frame clones are kept and a portion is missing. The repertoire holds around 30,000 clones, with around 90% as singletons. Sequenced material: peripheral blood. Receptor source: a man between 65 and 85 years old with active or convalescent COVID-19. Both conserved end residues are part of each CDR3. A D gene is named only where the DNA matches it firmly. The size of a clone is reported for some rows only, either as once, few or many, or as a class for expanded clones.

>-|TRBJ2-2|TRBD1|TRBV7-3
CASSPRTGSGTGELFF
TGTGCCAGCAGCCCACGGACAGGGTCGGGCACCGGGGAGCTGTTTTTT
>-|TRBJ1-1|-|TRBV27
CASSRKQGLENTEAFF
TGTGCCAGCAGCCGAAAACAGGGTCTGGAGAACACTGAAGCTTTCTTT
>-|TRBJ2-1|TRBD2|TRBV25-1
CASSEEGLALFEQFF
TGTGCCAGCAGTGAAGAGGGACTAGCGCTTTTTGAGCAGTTCTTC
>-|TRBJ1-6|-|TRBV10-3
CAISSADYNSPLHF
TGTGCCATCAGTTCTGCAGACTATAATTCACCCCTCCACTTT
>-|TRBJ2-6|TRBD1|TRBV5-6
CASSLEAGGYSGANVLTF
TGTGCCAGCAGCTTGGAGGCAGGGGGCTACTCTGGGGCCAACGTCCTGACTTTC
>-|TRBJ2-1|-|TRBV6-6
CASSYMLGANEQFF
TGTGCCAGCAGTTACATGTTGGGGGCCAATGAGCAGTTCTTC
>few|TRBJ2-1|-|TRBV6-5
CASSYTGTYNEQFF
TGTGCCAGCAGTTACACGGGAACCTACAATGAGCAGTTCTTC
>-|TRBJ1-5|-|TRBV6-5
CASRTGPSNQPQHF
TGTGCCAGCAGAACGGGTCCCAGCAATCAGCCCCAGCATTTT
>-|TRBJ2-5|TRBD2|TRBV9
CASSVAASGAKETQYF
TGTGCCAGCAGCGTAGCGGCTAGCGGGGCCAAAGAGACCCAGTACTTC
>-|TRBJ1-5|-|TRBV2
CASRWYRDQPQHF
TGTGCCAGCAGGTGGTACAGGGATCAGCCCCAGCATTTT
>-|TRBJ2-3|TRBD2|TRBV10-2
CASSEGLGNTDTQYF
TGCGCCAGCAGTGAGGGACTAGGAAACACAGATACGCAGTATTTT
>once|TRBJ1-5|TRBD1|TRBV11-2
CASSLDRGGQPQHF
TGTGCCAGCAGCCTAGACAGGGGTGGTCAGCCCCAGCATTTT
>-|TRBJ2-5|TRBD1|TRBV14
CASSRPGTGTKETQYF
TGTGCCAGCAGCCGACCCGGGACAGGGACCAAAGAGACCCAGTACTTC
>-|TRBJ2-2|-|TRBV9
CASSGYRELTGELFF
TGTGCCAGCAGCGGTTACAGGGAGTTGACCGGGGAGCTGTTTTTT
>-|TRBJ2-3|-|TRBV24-1
CATSPGSTDTQYF
TGTGCCACCAGTCCAGGAAGCACAGATACGCAGTATTTT
>-|TRBJ1-2|TRBD1|TRBV5-1
CASSSGTGGDYGYTF
TGCGCCAGCAGCTCGGGGACAGGGGGCGACTATGGCTACACCTTC
>once|TRBJ2-3|TRBD1|TRBV24-1
CATSDRQGGSDTQYF
TGTGCCACCAGTGACCGACAGGGCGGATCAGATACGCAGTATTTT